This entry lists 17 T cell receptor beta chains sequenced from one sample in a study of cytomegalovirus exposure and HLA in healthy donors (dated by TCRdb to the late 2010s). The method was the immunoSEQ multiplex PCR assay. The multiplex PCR relied on a mix of 60 forward primers for TCR Vbeta segments and 13 reverse primers for TCR Jbeta segments. TCRdb carries this immuneACCESS record with in-frame sequences only. Its versions omit some clonotypes, under half of them owing to an unresolved V gene in the studies checked, with the rest unexplained. This sample holds 30,000 to 45,000 clones; more than 80% were observed only once. Roughly 10% of the sample is in the top ten clones. Sequencing was performed on PBMCs. These receptors came from a woman aged 40-49 years in good health and CMV-seropositive.

This chain connects TRBV7-2 to TRBJ2-7, with 7 nucleotides matching TRBD2. The CDR3 extends over 13 amino acids. With V trimmed by 5 bases and J by 2 bases, 3 bases remained unmatched. Germline-derived CDR1 and CDR2 are SGHTA and FQGNSA. CDR3 sequence: CASSNLAAYEQYF. CDR3 coding DNA: TGTGCCAGCAGCAACCTAGCGGCCTACGAGCAGTACTTC.

V and J are TRBV19 and TRBJ1-2, with 8 bases matching TRBD1. The CDR3 is 13 amino acids. In germline, CDR1 is LNHDA, CDR2 SQIVND (reference sequence). J gave up 8 bases and V 7 bases, and 9 bases lay outside the gene matches. The CDR3 DNA follows: TGTGCCAGTAAGGCCAGGGGGCCCGCGGGCTACACCTTC. Translated: CASKARGPAGYTF.

This sequence joins TRBV11-2 and TRBJ2-5; 9 nucleotides align to TRBD2. Per the germline V gene, CDR1 is SGHAT and CDR2 is FQNNGV. Trimming took 3 bases from V and 5 from J; bases not matched to a gene: 7. The CDR3 runs to 15 residues. Written as DNA, the CDR3 is TGTGCCAGCAGCTTTGCGGGGGGGGGTATGGAGACCCAGTACTTC. As protein: CASSFAGGGMETQYF.

The CDR3 nucleotides are TGTGCCAGCAGTTTACTAGCGGGGGGCCGGGATACGCAGTATTTT. It translates to CASSLLAGGRDTQYF. The chain couples TRBV2 to TRBJ2-3; 12 bases agree with TRBD2. The CDR3 contains 15 residues. Unmatched junction bases numbered 6, after V lost 5 bases and J lost 6 bases. CDR1 is SNHLY and CDR2 is FYNNEI in the germline V gene.

The J gene is TRBJ2-5, the V gene TRBV5-1, with a tentative D call TRBD2 (6 bases). V lost 0 bases, J lost 5 bases, and 8 bases lay in between. This CDR3 spans 13 amino acids. The germline V gene has CDR1 SGHRS and CDR2 YFSETQ. CDR3 sequence (DNA): TGCGCCAGCAGCTTGGGCGGGGTTGAGACCCAGTACTTC. Amino acid sequence: CASSLGGVETQYF.

The chain uses TRBV6-1 and TRBJ1-6; 8 bases align to TRBD1. In germline, CDR1 is MNHNS, CDR2 SASEGT. V gave up 6 bases and J gave up 7 bases; unmatched junction bases: 8. The CDR3 runs 15 residues. CDR3 bases: TGTGCCAGCAGGTTGGACAGGGCGCCGAATTCACCCCTCCACTTT. Translating gives CASRLDRAPNSPLHF.

J is TRBJ1-6 and V is TRBV7-2; D possibly corresponds to TRBD1 (6 bases). Between the trimmed V and J ends, which lost 5 bases and 7 bases, there was a span of 15 bases. Germline V gene sequence: CDR1 SGHTA, CDR2 FQGNSA. The CDR3 totals 15 residues. The CDR3 sequence is CASSKQGTLNSPLHF. For the CDR3, the DNA is TGTGCCAGCAGCAAGCAGGGGACGCTAAATTCACCCCTCCACTTT.

The chain employs TRBV5-4 and TRBJ1-4; D remains ambiguous. V lost 4 bases, J lost 2 bases, and 12 bases lay in between. The length of the CDR3 is 15 residues. Germline V lookup: CDR1 SGHNT, CDR2 YYREEE (reference sequence). The CDR3: CASSPRTGTNEKLFF. As DNA, the CDR3 is TGTGCCAGCAGCCCCCGGACGGGGACTAATGAAAAACTGTTTTTT.

This clone was detected only a few times. Its ends do not fully match the called genes, so a read error is possible. The chain carries TRBV10-3 and TRBJ1-1; a possible D gene is TRBD1 (5 bases). The CDR3 has 14 amino acids. CDR1 and CDR2 from the germline V gene are ENHRY and SYGVKD. CDR3 DNA: TGTGCCAGCAGTACTGGACACCCGAACACTGAAGCTTTCTTT. This encodes CASSTGHPNTEAFF.

The V call is TRBV6-1, the J call TRBJ2-7; 8 nucleotides align to TRBD1. Unmatched junction bases numbered 7, after V lost 2 bases and J lost 1 base. CDR1 and CDR2 from the germline V gene are MNHNS and SASEGT. The CDR3 has 16 residues. CDR3 nucleotide sequence: TGTGCCAGCAGTGAAATTGGGCAGGGGGCATCCTACGAGCAGTACTTC. Translated: CASSEIGQGASYEQYF.

V usage is TRBV7-6 and J usage is TRBJ1-1; D might be TRBD1 (6 bases). With 5 bases removed from V and 1 base from J, the gap between germline ends came to 11 bases. Germline V CDR1 and CDR2: SGHVS, FNYEAQ. This CDR3 region has 14 residues. For the CDR3, the DNA is TGTGCCAGCAGCCTTACGACAGGGAACACTGAAGCTTTCTTT. Amino acids: CASSLTTGNTEAFF.

V usage is TRBV5-8 and J usage is TRBJ2-3; TRBD2 aligns across 8 bases. CDR1 is SGHTS and CDR2 is YDEGEE in the germline V gene. The CDR3 sequence is 17 residues long. V lost 3 bases, J lost 2 bases, and 11 bases stayed unmatched. CDR3 DNA sequence: TGTGCCAGCAGCTACAACCTCTTAGCGGGGATCACAGATACGCAGTATTTT. Translation: CASSYNLLAGITDTQYF.

The V gene is TRBV18, the J gene TRBJ1-4, with a possible D match to TRBD1 (5 bases). CDR1 and CDR2 from the germline V gene are KGHSH and LQKENI. CDR3 length: 15 residues. Trimming left V 0 bases short and J 1 base short, with 6 bases between. CDR3 bases: TGTGCCAGCTCACCACCGGGGCTAACTAATGAAAAACTGTTTTTT. Translated: CASSPPGLTNEKLFF. Together with reference TRBV18 and TRBJ1-4, the CDR3 gives the full variable domain: NAGVMQNPRHLVRRRGQEARLRCSPMKGHSHVYWYRQLPEEGLKFMVYLQKENIIDESGMPKERFSAEFPKEGPSILRIQQVVRGDSAAYFCASSPPGLTNEKLFFGSGTQLSVL.

This chain connects TRBV20-1 to TRBJ2-5; possible D gene TRBD1, 5 bases. The germline V and J ends were trimmed by 4 bases and 3 bases, with 6 bases remaining between them. Germline V gives CDR1 DFQATT, CDR2 SNEGSKA (reference sequence). This CDR3 comprises 11 residues. DNA for the CDR3: TGCAGTGCTAACAGGAAAGAGACCCAGTACTTC. This codes for CSANRKETQYF.

The chain has TRBV7-2 and TRBJ2-5; TRBD2 matches at 14 bases. The ends lost 3 bases at V and 7 bases at J; junction bases unmatched: 4. The CDR3 covers 15 residues. Germline V CDR1 and CDR2: SGHTA, FQGNSA. CDR3 in amino acids: CASSLTSGGGGTQYF. CDR3 coding DNA: TGTGCCAGCAGCTTGACTAGCGGGGGGGGAGGGACCCAGTACTTC.

This chain links TRBV9 with TRBJ1-4; 10 nucleotides agree with TRBD1. Trimming at V came to 1 base and at J to 6 bases, leaving 6 bases not matched to a gene. The germline V gene encodes CDR1 SGDLS and CDR2 YYNGEE. The CDR3 is 16 amino acids. CDR3 coding DNA: TGTGCCAGCAGCGTACAAACGGGGACAGGGGATGAAAAACTGTTTTTT. It yields the protein CASSVQTGTGDEKLFF.

This rearrangement joins TRBV10-1 to TRBJ1-1; D gene unclear. V lost 8 bases to trimming and J lost 1 base, with 14 bases between them. CDR1 is WNHNN, CDR2 SYGVQD, per germline (reference sequence). The CDR3 extends over 14 amino acids. Written as DNA, the CDR3 is TGCGCCAGCTATTTTCGCCTGAGGAACACTGAAGCTTTCTTT. Its translation: CASYFRLRNTEAFF.